This T cell receptor beta chain was sequenced during a study of blood T cell repertoires in COVID-19. Repertoires were generated with immunoSEQ multiplex PCR, while TCRdb's copy carries only in-frame clones and drops some. The sample includes over 75,000 clones, almost 90% seen only once; the top ten take around 2.2%. This CDR3 contains 14 residues. In germline, CDR1 is SGHKS, CDR2 YYEKEE (reference sequence). V gave up 4 bases and J gave up 4 bases, with 12 bases separating them. The chain has TRBV5-5 and TRBJ1-5, with D unresolved. Material for sequencing was peripheral blood. The sequence derives from a man aged 50 to 59 with COVID-19, enrolled during active disease. The CDR3 DNA follows: TGTGCCAGCAGCAACCTAGGAGGTAATCAGCCCCAGCATTTT. It specifies CASSNLGGNQPQHF.